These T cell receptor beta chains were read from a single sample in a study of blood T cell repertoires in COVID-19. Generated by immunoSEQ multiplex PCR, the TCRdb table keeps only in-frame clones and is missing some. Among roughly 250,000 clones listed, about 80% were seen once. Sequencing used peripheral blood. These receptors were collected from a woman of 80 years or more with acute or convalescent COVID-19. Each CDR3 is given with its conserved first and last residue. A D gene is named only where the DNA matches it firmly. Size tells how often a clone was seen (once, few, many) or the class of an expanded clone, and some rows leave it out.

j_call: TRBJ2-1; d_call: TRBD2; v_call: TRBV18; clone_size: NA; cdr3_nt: TGTGCCAGCTCACCAGCGGGAGGGCCCTCGGCGCAGTTCTTC; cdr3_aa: CASSPAGGPSAQFF
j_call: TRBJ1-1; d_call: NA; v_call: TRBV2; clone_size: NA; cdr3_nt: TGTGCCAGCAGTCTACAGGGAGTTAGGACTGAAGCTTTCTTT; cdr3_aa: CASSLQGVRTEAFF
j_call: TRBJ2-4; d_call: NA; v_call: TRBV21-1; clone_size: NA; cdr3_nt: TGTGCCACCAAGACAGACCTCGTAGCCAAAAACATTCAGTACTTC; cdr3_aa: CATKTDLVAKNIQYF
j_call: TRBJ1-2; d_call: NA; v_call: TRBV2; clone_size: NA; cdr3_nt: TGTGCCAGCAGTGGCGGGGAGAAGAGTGGCTACACCTTC; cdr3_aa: CASSGGEKSGYTF
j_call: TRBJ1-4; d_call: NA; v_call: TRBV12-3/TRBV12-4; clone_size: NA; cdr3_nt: TGTGCCAGCAGTACAGGGGAAAAACTGTTTTTT; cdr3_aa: CASSTGEKLFF
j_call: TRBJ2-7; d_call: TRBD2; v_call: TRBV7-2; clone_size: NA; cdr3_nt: TGTGCCAGCAGCTTATTAGCGGGGGGGCGAGAGCAGTACTTC; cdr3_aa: CASSLLAGGREQYF
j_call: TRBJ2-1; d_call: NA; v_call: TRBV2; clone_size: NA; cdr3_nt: TGTGCCAGCGGGGGGAGCTCCTACAATGAGCAGTTCTTC; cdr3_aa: CASGGSSYNEQFF
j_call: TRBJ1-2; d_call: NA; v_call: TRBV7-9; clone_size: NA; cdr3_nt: TGTGCCAGCAGTCCCCTCGGGAGGGGCTATGGCTACACCTTC; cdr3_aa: CASSPLGRGYGYTF
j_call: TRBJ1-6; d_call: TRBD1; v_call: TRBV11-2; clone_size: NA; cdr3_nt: TGTGCCAGCAGCTTAGGGACAGGGAGGGTGATCTATAATTCACCCCTCCACTTT; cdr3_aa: CASSLGTGRVIYNSPLHF
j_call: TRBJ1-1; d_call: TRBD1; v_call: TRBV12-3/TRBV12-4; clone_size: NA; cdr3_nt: TGTGCCAGCAGAACAAACAGGGGGCTTGAAGCTTTCTTT; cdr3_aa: CASRTNRGLEAFF
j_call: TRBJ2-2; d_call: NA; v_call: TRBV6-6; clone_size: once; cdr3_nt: TGTGCCAGCAGTCCACAGGGTAGGGGTAACACCGGGGAGCTGTTTTTT; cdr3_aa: CASSPQGRGNTGELFF